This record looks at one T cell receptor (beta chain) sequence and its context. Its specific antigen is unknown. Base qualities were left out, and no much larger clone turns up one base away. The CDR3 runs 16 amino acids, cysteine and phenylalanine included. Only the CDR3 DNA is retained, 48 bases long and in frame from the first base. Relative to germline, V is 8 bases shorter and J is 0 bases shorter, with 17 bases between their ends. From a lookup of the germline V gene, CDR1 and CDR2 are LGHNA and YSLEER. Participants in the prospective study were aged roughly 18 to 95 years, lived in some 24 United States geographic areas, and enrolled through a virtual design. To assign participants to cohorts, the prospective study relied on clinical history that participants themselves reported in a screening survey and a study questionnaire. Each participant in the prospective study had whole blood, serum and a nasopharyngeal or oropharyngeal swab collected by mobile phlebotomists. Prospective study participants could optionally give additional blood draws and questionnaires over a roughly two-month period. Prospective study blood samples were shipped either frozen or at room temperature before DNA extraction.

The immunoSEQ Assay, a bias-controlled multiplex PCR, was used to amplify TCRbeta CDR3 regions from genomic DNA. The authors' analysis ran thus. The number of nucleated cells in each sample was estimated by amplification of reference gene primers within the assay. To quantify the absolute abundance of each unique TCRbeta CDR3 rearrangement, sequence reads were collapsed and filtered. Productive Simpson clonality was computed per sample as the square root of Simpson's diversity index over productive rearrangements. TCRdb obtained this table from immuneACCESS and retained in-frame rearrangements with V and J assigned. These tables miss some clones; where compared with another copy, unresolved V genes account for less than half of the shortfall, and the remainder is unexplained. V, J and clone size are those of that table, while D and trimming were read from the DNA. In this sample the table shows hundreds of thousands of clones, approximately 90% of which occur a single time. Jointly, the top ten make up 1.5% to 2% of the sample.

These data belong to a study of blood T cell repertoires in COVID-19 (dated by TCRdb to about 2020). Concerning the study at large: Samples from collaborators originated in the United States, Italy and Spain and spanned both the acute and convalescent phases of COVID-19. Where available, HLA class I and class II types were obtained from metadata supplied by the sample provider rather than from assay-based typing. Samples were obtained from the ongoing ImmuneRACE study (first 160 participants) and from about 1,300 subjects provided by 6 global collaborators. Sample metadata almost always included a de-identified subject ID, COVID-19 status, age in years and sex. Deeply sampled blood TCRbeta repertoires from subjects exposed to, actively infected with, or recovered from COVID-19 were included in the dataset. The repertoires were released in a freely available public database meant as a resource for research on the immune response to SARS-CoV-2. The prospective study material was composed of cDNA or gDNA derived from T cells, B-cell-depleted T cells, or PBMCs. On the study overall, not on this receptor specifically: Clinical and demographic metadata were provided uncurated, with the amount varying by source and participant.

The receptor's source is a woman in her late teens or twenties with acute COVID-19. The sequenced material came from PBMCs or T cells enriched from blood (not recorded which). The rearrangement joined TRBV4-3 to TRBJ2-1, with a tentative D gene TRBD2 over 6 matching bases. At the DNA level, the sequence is TGCGCCAGCTCAGTAGCGGTCCTCAACTCCTACAATGAGCAGTTCTTC. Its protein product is CASSVAVLNSYNEQFF.